Shown below are 14 T cell receptor beta chains from a single sample sequenced in a study of blood T cells in healthy people across ages (dated by TCRdb to between 2014 and 2016). The method behind the library was 5' RACE. The instrument was an Illumina HiSeq 2500. A second PCR of about 6 to 11 cycles was performed with a sample-barcoded 5' primer and a J-beta primer mix. TCRdb's own reprocessing of the public reads used fastp at Q25 and MiXCR and kept productive beta chains. CDR3 protein sequences are deduplicated, and each keeps its most common genes and DNA. Across this sample there are approximately 680,000 distinct CDR3 sequences, with less than 40% seen only once. The ten most abundant clones make up 15% of the sample. What was sequenced was blood. The receptors were sampled from a woman aged 80 or older in good health. Donor details come from another sample of the same person, matched by shared clones.

This clonotype was counted a single time. A much bigger clone sits one base away, suggesting this may be a read error. The V call is TRBV18, the J call TRBJ2-7; 12 bases map to TRBD2. Per germline, CDR1 KGHSH and CDR2 LQKENI. The CDR3 contains 15 residues. The CDR3 bases are TGTGCCGGCTCACCACGTACTAGCGGGAGGAACGAGCAGTACTTC. It specifies CAGSPRTSGRNEQYF. Full variable domain (missing parts from reference TRBV18 and TRBJ2-7): NAGVMQNPRHLVRRRGQEARLRCSPMKGHSHVYWYRQLPEEGLKFMVYLQKENIIDESGMPKERFSAEFPKEGPSILRIQQVVRGDSAAYFCAGSPRTSGRNEQYFGPGTRLTVT.

The chain joins TRBV20-1 to TRBJ2-1; 7 bases line up with TRBD2. The CDR3 spans 12 residues. Losses at the gene ends were 7 bases for V and 6 bases for J; bases not matched to a gene: 6. Germline loops: CDR1 DFQATT, CDR2 SNEGSKA (reference sequence). The CDR3 coding sequence is TGCAGTGTTCCGTGGGGGGGCAATGAGCAGTTCTTC. Amino acids: CSVPWGGNEQFF.

Notes on this clonotype: Given a much more abundant clone one base away, this may be a read error. V usage is TRBV7-2 and J usage is TRBJ2-5; D is uncertain. CDR3 length equals 15 residues. The V gene's germline CDR1 is SGHTA and CDR2 FQGNSA. The CDR3 DNA is TGTGCCAGCAGCTTAGTAGGGCAGTTCCAAGAGGCCCAGTACTTC. Protein: CASSLVGQFQEAQYF. The variable domain in full, completed from reference TRBV7-2 and TRBJ2-5, reads GAGVSQSPSNKVTEKGKDVELRCDPISGHTALYWYRQSLGQGLEFLIYFQGNSAPDKSGLPSDRFSAERTGGSVSTLTIQRTQQEDSAVYLCASSLVGQFQEAQYFGPGTRLLVL.

The rearrangement joins TRBV27 to TRBJ2-1; 14 bases agree with TRBD2. Looked up from germline, CDR1 is MNHEY and CDR2 is SMNVEV (reference sequence). V shed 5 bases and J 10 bases; nucleotides not matched to a gene: 7. There are 15 residues in the CDR3. DNA for the CDR3: TGTGCCAGCAGTCGATTGGGACTAGCGGGGGAGGAGCAGTTCTTC. Translated, it gives CASSRLGLAGEEQFF.

J is TRBJ2-5 and V is TRBV20-1; D gene uncertain. The germline gives CDR1 DFQATT, CDR2 SNEGSKA (reference sequence). V lost 7 bases and J 4 bases, leaving 10 bases between the germline ends. The CDR3 runs 11 residues. CDR3 protein: CSGLGPETQYF. For the CDR3, the DNA is TGCAGTGGACTGGGCCCAGAGACCCAGTACTTC.

This clonotype appeared a few times. V usage is TRBV2 and J usage is TRBJ2-2, with 7 bases lining up with TRBD2. Losses at the gene ends were 4 bases for V and 6 bases for J; bases not matched to a gene: 8. There are 15 residues in the CDR3. Germline CDR1 and CDR2: SNHLY and FYNNEI. The CDR3 region has the DNA TGTGCCAGCAGTGTGAAGTCTAGCGGCGCCGGGGAGCTGTTTTTT. This encodes CASSVKSSGAGELFF.

This clonotype was counted at least ten times. The gene calls are TRBV29-1 and TRBJ2-2, with 11 bases identical to TRBD1. CDR3 length equals 15 residues. The V gene's germline CDR1 is SQVTM and CDR2 ANQGSEA. Trimming removed 0 bases from V and 4 bases from J; junction bases left unmatched: 1. CDR3 amino acids: CSVEDGTGGTGELFF. DNA for the CDR3: TGCAGCGTTGAAGATGGGACAGGGGGCACCGGGGAGCTGTTTTTT.

V gene TRBV20-1 combines with J gene TRBJ2-5; 11 bases map to TRBD2. The DNA end lines up better with TRBJ2-7; the J call may be wrong. The CDR3 sequence is 16 residues long. Per germline, CDR1 DFQATT and CDR2 SNEGSKA (reference sequence). The CDR3 sequence: CSAKSLILAGDLEQYF. The DNA of the CDR3 is TGCAGTGCTAAAAGCCTAATACTAGCGGGAGATCTCGAGCAGTACTTC.

The J gene is TRBJ2-7, the V gene TRBV7-2; 10 positions match TRBD2. The CDR3 is 18 residues long. From germline, CDR1 is SGHTA and CDR2 FQGNSA. V was clipped by 2 bases and J by 1 base; unmatched bases: 11. The chain's CDR3 is CASSLSPTSGVFSYEQYF. The CDR3, as DNA: TGTGCCAGCAGCTTAAGTCCCACTAGCGGGGTTTTTTCCTACGAGCAGTACTTC.

This clonotype was observed a few times. The chain combines TRBV30 with TRBJ2-1; 7 bases are a match to TRBD2. Germline V gives CDR1 GTSNPN, CDR2 SVGIG (reference sequence). The CDR3 sequence is 15 residues long. V lost 0 bases, J lost 8 bases, and 10 bases stayed unmatched. CDR3 coding DNA: TGTGCCTGGAGTGTACGTGGGGGGGTTTGGTATGAGCAGTTCTTC. Translation: CAWSVRGGVWYEQFF.

At least ten counts were recorded for this clonotype. The chain uses TRBV9 and TRBJ1-1; D possibly corresponds to TRBD1 (6 bases). The CDR3 spans 14 residues. Germline CDR1 SGDLS, CDR2 YYNGEE. Trimming cost V 3 bases and J 3 bases, with 12 bases left between them. The CDR3 DNA is TGTGCCAGCAGCGCCTTCGAGGGGGACACTGAAGCTTTCTTT. Its translation: CASSAFEGDTEAFF.

Comments on this clonotype: At one boundary the junction diverges from the germline segment, which might be a read error. The chain couples TRBV12-3 or TRBV12-4 to TRBJ1-1; a weak D match, TRBD1 (6 bases). The CDR3 runs 15 residues. CDR3 region: CTSSPLQGEGTEAFF. CDR3 DNA: TGTACCAGCAGTCCACTACAGGGAGAGGGCACTGAAGCTTTCTTT.

This clonotype was detected many times. The chain couples TRBV12-3 or TRBV12-4 to TRBJ2-1; the match to TRBD2 covers 9 bases. V lost 5 bases and J lost 5; bases outside the gene matches: 7. The CDR3 consists of 15 residues. The CDR3 region has the DNA TGTGCCAGCAGTCCTCTAGCGGGGATTAACAATGAGCAGTTCTTC. It yields the protein CASSPLAGINNEQFF.

At least ten counts were recorded for this clonotype. Here the CDR3 reads CASSIGQGGIYEQYF. CDR3 bases: TGTGCCAGCAGCATAGGACAGGGTGGGATCTACGAGCAGTACTTC. The rearrangement uses TRBV7-2 and TRBJ2-7; 8 bases match TRBD1. This CDR3 spans 15 amino acids. Germline lookup yields CDR1 SGHTA and CDR2 FQGNSA. V dropped 5 bases and J dropped 3; count of bases not matched to a gene: 9.